These 8 T cell receptor beta chains were sequenced from one sample in a study of identical twins. TCRdb processed the 5' RACE reads anew with MiXCR; each CDR3 protein has one entry. The table records some 730,000 distinct CDR3 sequences, roughly 18% of them present only once. These data were also filed under a second study, of T cells expressing NK-cell markers.

The sequencing input was PBMCs. The receptors come from a woman between 18 and 29 years old in good health.

This CDR3 is CASRISGTSEREQYF. The CDR3 bases are TGCGCCAGCAGGATATCCGGGACCTCAGAGCGTGAGCAGTACTTC. The V and J genes are TRBV5-1 and TRBJ2-7; D tentatively fits TRBD1 or TRBD2 (5 bases each). Between the trimmed V and J ends, which lost 5 bases and 7 bases, there was a span of 22 bases. This CDR3 is built from 15 residues. Germline-derived CDR1 and CDR2 are SGHRS and YFSETQ.

This clonotype has just a few counts. CDR3 region: CSASPPGTSSYEQYF. Here the CDR3 DNA reads TGCAGTGCTTCCCCCCCCGGGACTAGCTCCTACGAGCAGTACTTC. The rearrangement uses TRBV20-1 and TRBJ2-7; 8 positions match TRBD2. After removal of 5 bases from V and 0 bases from J, the junction contained 9 bases not matched to a gene. CDR1 DFQATT and CDR2 SNEGSKA come from the germline V gene (reference sequence). CDR3 length: 15 residues.

This clonotype came up a few times. The chain uses TRBV12-3 or TRBV12-4 and TRBJ2-7, with D tentatively TRBD1 or TRBD2 (5 bases each). The CDR3 is 14 residues long. V lost 6 bases and J 0 bases, leaving 12 bases between the germline ends. CDR3 sequence reads: CASSRDGASYEQYF. The CDR3 region has the DNA TGTGCCAGCAGCCGGGACGGAGCCTCCTACGAGCAGTACTTC.

This chain joins TRBV7-2 and TRBJ2-3, with TRBD2 matching 9 bases. Germline lookup yields CDR1 SGHTA and CDR2 FQGNSA. The CDR3 loop spans 17 amino acids. With V trimmed by 1 base and J by 1 base, 6 bases remained unmatched. The CDR3 spells CASSLGVSSGGTDTQYF. CDR3 in DNA: TGTGCCAGCAGCTTAGGAGTGTCTAGCGGGGGCACAGATACGCAGTATTTT.

J is TRBJ2-2 and V is TRBV11-3; the D call may be TRBD1 or TRBD2 (5 bases each). CDR3 size: 14 residues. In germline, CDR1 is SGHNT, CDR2 YENEEA. Trimming removed 5 bases at V and 4 bases at J, with 11 bases between. CDR3 loop: CASSQKRGTGELFF. The CDR3 DNA reads as TGTGCCAGCAGCCAAAAGAGGGGCACCGGGGAGCTGTTTTTT.

A few counts support this clonotype. V gene TRBV7-3 combines with J gene TRBJ2-3; D is perhaps TRBD2 (7 bases). The CDR3 runs to 16 residues. Germline V gene lookup returns CDR1 SGHTA and CDR2 FQGTGA. Trimming removed 1 base at V and 3 bases at J, with 14 bases between. The CDR3 spells CASSLRGGGSTDTQYF. Here the CDR3 DNA reads TGTGCCAGCAGCTTAAGAGGGGGGGGTTCTACAGATACGCAGTATTTT.

The chain recombines TRBV5-1 with TRBJ2-5; D uncertain. Between the trimmed V and J ends, which lost 4 bases and 1 base, there was a span of 14 bases. CDR3 length: 15 amino acids. Germline loops: CDR1 SGHRS, CDR2 YFSETQ. CDR3 in amino acids: CASSAQGWGQETQYF. The DNA for the CDR3 is TGCGCCAGCAGCGCACAAGGCTGGGGCCAAGAGACCCAGTACTTC. Full variable domain (rest looked up from reference TRBV5-1 and TRBJ2-5): KAGVTQTPRYLIKTRGQQVTLSCSPISGHRSVSWYQQTPGQGLQFLFEYFSETQRNKGNFPGRFSGRQFSNSRSEMNVSTLELGDSALYLCASSAQGWGQETQYFGPGTRLLVL.

Only a few counts were recorded for this clonotype. The rearrangement links TRBV12-3 or TRBV12-4 to TRBJ1-1, with D perhaps matching TRBD1 (5 bases). The CDR3 has 14 residues. V was cut by 1 base and J by 4 bases, with 10 bases left in between. CDR3 DNA: TGTGCCAGCAGTTTAGTAGGGGCGATCACTGAAGCTTTCTTT. This encodes CASSLVGAITEAFF.